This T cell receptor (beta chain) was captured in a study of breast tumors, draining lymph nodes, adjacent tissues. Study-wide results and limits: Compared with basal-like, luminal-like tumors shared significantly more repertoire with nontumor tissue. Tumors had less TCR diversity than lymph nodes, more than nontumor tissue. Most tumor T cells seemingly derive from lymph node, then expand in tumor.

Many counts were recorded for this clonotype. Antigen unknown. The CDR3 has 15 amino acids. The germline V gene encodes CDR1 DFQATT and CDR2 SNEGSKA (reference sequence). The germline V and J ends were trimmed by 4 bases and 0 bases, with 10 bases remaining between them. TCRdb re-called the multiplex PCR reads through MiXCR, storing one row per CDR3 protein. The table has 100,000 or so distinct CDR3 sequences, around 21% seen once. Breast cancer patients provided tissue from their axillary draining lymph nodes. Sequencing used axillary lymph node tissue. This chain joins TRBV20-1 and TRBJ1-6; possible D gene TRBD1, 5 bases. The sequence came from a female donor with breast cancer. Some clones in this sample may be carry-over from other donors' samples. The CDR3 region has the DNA TGCAGTGCTACGACAGCTAGCTCCTATAATTCACCCCTCCACTTT. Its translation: CSATTASSYNSPLHF.